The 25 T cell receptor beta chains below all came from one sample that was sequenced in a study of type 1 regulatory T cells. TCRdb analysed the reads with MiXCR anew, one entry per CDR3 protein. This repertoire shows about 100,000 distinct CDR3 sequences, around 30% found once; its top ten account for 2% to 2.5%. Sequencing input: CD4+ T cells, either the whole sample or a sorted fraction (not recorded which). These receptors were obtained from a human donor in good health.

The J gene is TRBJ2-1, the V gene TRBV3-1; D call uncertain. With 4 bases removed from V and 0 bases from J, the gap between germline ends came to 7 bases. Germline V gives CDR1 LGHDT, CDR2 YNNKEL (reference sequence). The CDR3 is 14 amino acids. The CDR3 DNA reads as TGTGCCAGCAGCCCTCCCCTCTCCTACAATGAGCAGTTCTTC. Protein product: CASSPPLSYNEQFF.

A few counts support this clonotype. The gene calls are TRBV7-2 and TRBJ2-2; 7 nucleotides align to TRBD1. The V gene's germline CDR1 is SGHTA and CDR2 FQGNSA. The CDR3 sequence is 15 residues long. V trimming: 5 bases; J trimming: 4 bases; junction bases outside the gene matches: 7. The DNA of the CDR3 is TGTGCCAGCAGCAAACGGACAGGCCGCACCGGGGAGCTGTTTTTT. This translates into CASSKRTGRTGELFF.

CDR3 DNA sequence: TGCAGTGCTAACTGGGGACAGGGGGTGCAAGAGACCCAGTACTTC. It translates to CSANWGQGVQETQYF. The V call is TRBV20-1, the J call TRBJ2-5, with 11 positions matching TRBD1. Germline V lookup: CDR1 DFQATT, CDR2 SNEGSKA (reference sequence). V shed 4 bases and J 2 bases; nucleotides not matched to a gene: 6. There are 15 residues in the CDR3.

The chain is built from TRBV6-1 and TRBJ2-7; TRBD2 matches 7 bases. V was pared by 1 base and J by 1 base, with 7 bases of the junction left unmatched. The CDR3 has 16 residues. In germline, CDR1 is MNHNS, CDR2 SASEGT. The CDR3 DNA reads TGTGCCAGCAGTGAAGGTGGGACTATTCTTTCCTACGAGCAGTACTTC. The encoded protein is CASSEGGTILSYEQYF.

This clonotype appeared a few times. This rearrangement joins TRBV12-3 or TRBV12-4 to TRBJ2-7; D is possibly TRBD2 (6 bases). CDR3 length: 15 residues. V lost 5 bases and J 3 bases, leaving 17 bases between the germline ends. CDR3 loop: CASSPGGRSLYEQYF. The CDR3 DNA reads TGTGCCAGCAGTCCCGGGGGACGGAGTCTCTACGAGCAGTACTTC.

The CDR3 spells CASSFSGGNYEQYF. CDR3 in DNA: TGTGCCAGCAGCTTCTCCGGGGGAAACTACGAGCAGTACTTC. This sequence joins TRBV7-2 and TRBJ2-7; TRBD2 is a possible D gene (6 bases). Trimming took off 3 bases at V and 3 bases at J, with 12 bases between the two ends. This CDR3 spans 14 amino acids. Germline CDR1 reads SGHTA; CDR2 reads FQGNSA.

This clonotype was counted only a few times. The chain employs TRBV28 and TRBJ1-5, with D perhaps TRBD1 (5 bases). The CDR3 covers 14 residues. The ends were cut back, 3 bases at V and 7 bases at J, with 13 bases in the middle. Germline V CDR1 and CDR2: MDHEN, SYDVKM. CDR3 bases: TGTGCCAGCAGTTTTGTTCAGGGCCCGCAGCCCCAGCATTTT. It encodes CASSFVQGPQPQHF.

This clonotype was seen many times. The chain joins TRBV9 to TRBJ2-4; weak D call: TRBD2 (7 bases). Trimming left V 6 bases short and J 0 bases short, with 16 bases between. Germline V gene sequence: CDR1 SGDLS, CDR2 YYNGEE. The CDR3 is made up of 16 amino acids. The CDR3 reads CASKGGERIAKNIQYF. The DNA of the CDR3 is TGTGCCAGCAAAGGGGGGGAGCGGATAGCCAAAAACATTCAGTACTTC.

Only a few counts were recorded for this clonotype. The CDR3 reads CASSPPLAGRTDTQYF. The CDR3, as DNA: TGCGCCAGCAGCCCTCCACTAGCGGGGCGCACAGATACGCAGTATTTT. This chain connects TRBV5-1 to TRBJ2-3, with 10 bases that match TRBD2. With V trimmed by 4 bases and J by 1 base, 6 bases remained unmatched. CDR1 and CDR2 (germline): SGHRS, YFSETQ. The CDR3 loop spans 16 amino acids.

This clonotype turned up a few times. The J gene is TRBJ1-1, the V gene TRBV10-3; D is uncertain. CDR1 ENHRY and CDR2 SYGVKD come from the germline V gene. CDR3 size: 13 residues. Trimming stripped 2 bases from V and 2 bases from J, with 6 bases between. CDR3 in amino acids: CAISETRNTEAFF. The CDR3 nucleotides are TGTGCCATCAGTGAGACAAGAAACACTGAAGCTTTCTTT.

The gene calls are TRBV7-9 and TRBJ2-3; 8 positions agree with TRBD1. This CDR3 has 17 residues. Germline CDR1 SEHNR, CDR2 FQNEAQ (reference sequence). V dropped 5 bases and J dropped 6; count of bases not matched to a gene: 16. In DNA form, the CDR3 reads TGTGCCAGCAGCGAGACCCTTCTTGGACAGGGTGTGGATACGCAGTATTTT. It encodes CASSETLLGQGVDTQYF. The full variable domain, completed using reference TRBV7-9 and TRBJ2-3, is DTGVSQNPRHKITKRGQNVTFRCDPISEHNRLYWYRQTLGQGPEFLTYFQNEAQLEKSRLLSDRFSAERPKGSFSTLEIQRTEQGDSAMYLCASSETLLGQGVDTQYFGPGTRLTVL.

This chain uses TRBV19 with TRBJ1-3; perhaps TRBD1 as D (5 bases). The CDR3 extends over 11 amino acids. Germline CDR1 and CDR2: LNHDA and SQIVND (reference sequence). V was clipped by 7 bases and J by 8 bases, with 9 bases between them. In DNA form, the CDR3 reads TGTGCCAGTACTCAAGGGGACACCATATATTTT. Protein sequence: CASTQGDTIYF.

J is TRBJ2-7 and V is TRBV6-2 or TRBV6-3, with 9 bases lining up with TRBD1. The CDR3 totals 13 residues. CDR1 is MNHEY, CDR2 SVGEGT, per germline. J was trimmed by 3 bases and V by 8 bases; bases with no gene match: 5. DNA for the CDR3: TGTGCCAGCCGAGGGACAGGGTACTACGAGCAGTACTTC. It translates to CASRGTGYYEQYF.

CDR3 amino acids: CASSLRPGQGAETQYF. The CDR3 region has the DNA TGCGCCAGCAGCTTGCGGCCGGGACAGGGAGCGGAGACCCAGTACTTC. The chain couples TRBV5-1 to TRBJ2-5, with 9 bases matching TRBD1. V shed 1 base, J shed 5 bases, and the junction held 9 bases outside the gene matches. The CDR3 length is 16 residues. Germline assignment: CDR1 SGHRS and CDR2 YFSETQ.

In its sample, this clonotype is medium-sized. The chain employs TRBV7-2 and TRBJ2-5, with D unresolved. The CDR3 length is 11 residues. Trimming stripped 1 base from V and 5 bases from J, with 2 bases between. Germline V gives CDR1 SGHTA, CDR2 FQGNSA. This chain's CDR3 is CASSLVETQYF. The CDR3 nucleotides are TGTGCCAGCAGCTTAGTCGAGACCCAGTACTTC.

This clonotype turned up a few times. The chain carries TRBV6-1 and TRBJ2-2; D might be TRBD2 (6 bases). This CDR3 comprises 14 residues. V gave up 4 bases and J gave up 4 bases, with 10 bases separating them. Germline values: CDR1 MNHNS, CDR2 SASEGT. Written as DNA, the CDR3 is TGTGCCAGCAGTGGGGGACTCCCCACCGGGGAGCTGTTTTTT. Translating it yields CASSGGLPTGELFF.

The CDR3: CSARQGAGTGELFF. CDR3 nucleotide sequence: TGCAGTGCTAGACAGGGGGCCGGAACCGGGGAGCTGTTTTTT. V usage is TRBV20-1 and J usage is TRBJ2-2; 8 nucleotides line up with TRBD1. Germline V gene sequence: CDR1 DFQATT, CDR2 SNEGSKA (reference sequence). The CDR3 is 14 amino acids. V was pared by 2 bases and J by 5 bases, with 4 bases of the junction left unmatched.

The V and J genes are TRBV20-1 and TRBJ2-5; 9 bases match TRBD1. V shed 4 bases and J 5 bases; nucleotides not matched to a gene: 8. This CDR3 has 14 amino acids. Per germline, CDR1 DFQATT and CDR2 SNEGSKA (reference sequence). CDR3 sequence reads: CSATTHRGRETQYF. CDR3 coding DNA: TGCAGTGCTACTACTCACAGGGGGCGGGAGACCCAGTACTTC.

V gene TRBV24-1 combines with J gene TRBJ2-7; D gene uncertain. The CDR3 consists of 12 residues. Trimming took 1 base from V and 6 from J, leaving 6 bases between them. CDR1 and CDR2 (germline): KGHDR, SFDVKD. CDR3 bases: TGTGCCACCAGTGATTTCGACTCCGAGCAGTACTTC. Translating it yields CATSDFDSEQYF.

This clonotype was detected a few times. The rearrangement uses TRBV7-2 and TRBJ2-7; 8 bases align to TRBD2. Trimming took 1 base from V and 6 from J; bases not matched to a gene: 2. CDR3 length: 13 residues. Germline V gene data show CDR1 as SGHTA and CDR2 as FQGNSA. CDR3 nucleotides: TGTGCCAGCAGCTTAGGGACTAGCCGCGAGCAGTACTTC. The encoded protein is CASSLGTSREQYF. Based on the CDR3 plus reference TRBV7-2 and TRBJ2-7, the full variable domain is GAGVSQSPSNKVTEKGKDVELRCDPISGHTALYWYRQSLGQGLEFLIYFQGNSAPDKSGLPSDRFSAERTGGSVSTLTIQRTQQEDSAVYLCASSLGTSREQYFGPGTRLTVT.

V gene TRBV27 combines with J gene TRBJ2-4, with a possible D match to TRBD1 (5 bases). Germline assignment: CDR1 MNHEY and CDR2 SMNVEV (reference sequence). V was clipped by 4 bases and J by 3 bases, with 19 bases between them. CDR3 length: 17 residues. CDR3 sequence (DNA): TGTGCCAGCAGTTGGGGCGGTACGAGAGCAGGCAAAAACATTCAGTACTTC. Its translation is CASSWGGTRAGKNIQYF.

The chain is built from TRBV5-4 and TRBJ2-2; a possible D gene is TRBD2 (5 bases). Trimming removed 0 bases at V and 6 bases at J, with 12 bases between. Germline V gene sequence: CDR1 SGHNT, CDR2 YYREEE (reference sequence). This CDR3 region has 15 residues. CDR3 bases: TGTGCCAGCAGCTTGGGGGAGAGTCGTGCCGGGGAGCTGTTTTTT. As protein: CASSLGESRAGELFF.

Here the CDR3 reads CSAYLDRVVTEAFF. The CDR3 DNA is TGCAGTGCCTACCTTGACAGGGTGGTCACTGAAGCTTTCTTT. The rearrangement joins TRBV20-1 to TRBJ1-1; 7 nucleotides align to TRBD1. The CDR3 sequence is 14 residues long. V lost 6 bases to trimming and J lost 4 bases; unmatched junction nucleotides: 11. Germline lookup yields CDR1 DFQATT and CDR2 SNEGSKA (reference sequence).

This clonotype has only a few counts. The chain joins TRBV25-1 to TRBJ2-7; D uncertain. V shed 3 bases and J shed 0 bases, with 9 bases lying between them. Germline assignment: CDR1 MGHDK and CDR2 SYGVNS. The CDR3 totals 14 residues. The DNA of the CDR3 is TGTGCCAGCAGTGATTTTCGACTCTCCTACGAGCAGTACTTC. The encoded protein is CASSDFRLSYEQYF.

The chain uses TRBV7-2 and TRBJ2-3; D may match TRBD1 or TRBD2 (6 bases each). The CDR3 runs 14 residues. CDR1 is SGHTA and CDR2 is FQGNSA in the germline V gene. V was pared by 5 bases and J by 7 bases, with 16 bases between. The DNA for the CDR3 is TGTGCCAGCAGCCCTAGGGGGACTTCTAATACGCAGTATTTT. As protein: CASSPRGTSNTQYF. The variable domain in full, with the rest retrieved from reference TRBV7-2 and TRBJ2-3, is GAGVSQSPSNKVTEKGKDVELRCDPISGHTALYWYRQSLGQGLEFLIYFQGNSAPDKSGLPSDRFSAERTGGSVSTLTIQRTQQEDSAVYLCASSPRGTSNTQYFGPGTRLTVL.